This T cell receptor beta chain was recovered during a study of T cells after yellow fever vaccination. The germline CDR1 and CDR2 sequences are SGHTA and FQGNSA. V dropped 6 bases and J dropped 7 bases, with 17 bases sitting between them. This CDR3 spans 14 amino acids. TCR cDNA was made by 5'RACE template switching, adding a universal primer site and UMIs. TCRdb used MiXCR to reprocess the 5' RACE reads, holding one entry per CDR3 protein. The data contain about 340,000 distinct CDR3 sequences, roughly an eighth of them singletons. The clonotype originates from a man aged 18 to 30 who received the YFV17D yellow fever vaccine. The genes are TRBV7-2 and TRBJ2-3; tentative D call: TRBD1 (5 bases). The specimen comprised CD4+ T cells sorted from PBMCs, sampled 15 days after the yellow fever booster vaccination. DNA for the CDR3: TGTGCCAGCAGTTCCTCCTCAGGGTCCCATACGCAGTATTTT. Translation: CASSSSSGSHTQYF.